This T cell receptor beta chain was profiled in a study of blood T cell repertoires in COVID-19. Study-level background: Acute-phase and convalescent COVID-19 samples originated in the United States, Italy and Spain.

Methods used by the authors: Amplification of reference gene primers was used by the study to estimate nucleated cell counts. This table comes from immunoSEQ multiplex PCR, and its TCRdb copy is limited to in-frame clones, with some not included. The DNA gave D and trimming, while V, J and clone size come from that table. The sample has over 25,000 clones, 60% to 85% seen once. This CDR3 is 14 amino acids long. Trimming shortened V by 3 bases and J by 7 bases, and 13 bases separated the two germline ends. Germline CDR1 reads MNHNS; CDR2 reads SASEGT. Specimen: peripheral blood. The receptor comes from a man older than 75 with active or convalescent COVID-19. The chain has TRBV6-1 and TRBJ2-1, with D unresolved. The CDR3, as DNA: TGTGCCAGCAGTGAGAGTGGAGTGCTTAATGAGCAGTTCTTC. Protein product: CASSESGVLNEQFF.